This TCR beta chain was captured in a study of vaccination and CD4 T cells after COVID-19. The study sequenced cultured CD4+ T cell DNA using the Oncomine TCR Beta short-read assay. Genomic DNA was drawn out of CD4+ T cells grown in culture. TCRdb itself ran the PCR reads through MiXCR, one entry per CDR3 protein. Altogether roughly 9,300 distinct CDR3 sequences are present, 45% to 60% being singletons, with the ten largest covering around 40%. About this clonotype: Antigen: not known.

Study conclusions and caveats: Convalescent patients saw a median around 86% of their reactive clones show up only after vaccination.

The V gene's germline CDR1 is DFQATT and CDR2 SNEGSKA (reference sequence). The V and J ends lost 0 bases and 1 base respectively, with 6 bases between them. The CDR3 is 13 amino acids. Treatment in this sample: approximately nine-day PBMC culture with coronavirus spike peptide pools or control peptides (ViraFEST assay). Sequencing input: CD4+ T cells from blood, cultured in vitro. The receptor comes from a human donor who had recovered from COVID-19. V gene TRBV20-1 combines with J gene TRBJ1-1; D unclear. The CDR3 loop is CSAREAENTEAFF. The CDR3 nucleotides are TGCAGTGCTAGAGAAGCAGAGAACACTGAAGCTTTCTTT.